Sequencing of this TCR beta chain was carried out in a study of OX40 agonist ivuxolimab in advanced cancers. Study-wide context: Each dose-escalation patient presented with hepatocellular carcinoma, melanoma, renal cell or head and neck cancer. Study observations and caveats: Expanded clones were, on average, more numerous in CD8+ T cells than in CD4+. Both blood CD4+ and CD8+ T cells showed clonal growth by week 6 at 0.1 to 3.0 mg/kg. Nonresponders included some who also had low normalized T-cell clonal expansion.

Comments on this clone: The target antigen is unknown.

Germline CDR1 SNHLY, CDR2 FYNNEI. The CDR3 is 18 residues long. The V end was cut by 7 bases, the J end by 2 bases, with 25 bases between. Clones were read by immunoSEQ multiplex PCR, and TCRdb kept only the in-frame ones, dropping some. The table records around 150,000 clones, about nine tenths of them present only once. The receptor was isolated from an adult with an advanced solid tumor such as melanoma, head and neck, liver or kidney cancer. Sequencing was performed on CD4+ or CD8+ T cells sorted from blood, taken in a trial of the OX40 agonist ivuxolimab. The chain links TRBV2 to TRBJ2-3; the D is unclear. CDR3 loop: CASILEGLGDSHTDTQYF. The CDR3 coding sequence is TGTGCCAGCATCCTTGAAGGGCTAGGAGACTCCCACACAGATACGCAGTATTTT. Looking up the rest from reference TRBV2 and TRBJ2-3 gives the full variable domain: EPEVTQTPSHQVTQMGQEVILRCVPISNHLYFYWYRQILGQKVEFLVSFYNNEISEKSEIFDDQFSVERPDGSNFTLKIRSTKLEDSAMYFCASILEGLGDSHTDTQYFGPGTRLTVL.